The 11 T cell receptor beta chains below were found in one sample sequenced in a study of PD-1 blockade in classical Hodgkin lymphoma. Repertoires were generated with immunoSEQ multiplex PCR, while TCRdb's copy carries only in-frame clones and drops some. The sample carries about 32,000 clones, about four fifths recorded once. Brentuximab vedotin exposure varied, and every patient relapsed after autologous stem cell transplantation. The specimen comprised peripheral blood mononuclear cells (PBMCs), sampled at baseline. All receptors come from a human donor with classical Hodgkin lymphoma.

There are a few counts of this clone. V usage is TRBV27 and J usage is TRBJ1-2; D possibly corresponds to TRBD1 (6 bases). V was shortened by 6 bases and J by 1 base, with 12 bases between the two germline ends. Per the germline V gene, CDR1 is MNHEY and CDR2 is SMNVEV (reference sequence). The CDR3 length is 14 residues. The CDR3 is CASSSPGHNYGYTF. In DNA form, the CDR3 reads TGTGCCAGCAGCTCCCCGGGACATAACTATGGCTACACCTTC.

The genes are TRBV4-2 and TRBJ1-5; D gene uncertain. Germline CDR1 reads LGHNA; CDR2 reads YNFKEQ. Trimming took off 0 bases at V and 0 bases at J, with 15 bases between the two ends. The CDR3 spans 18 residues. CDR3 nucleotides: TGTGCCAGCAGCCAAGATATCCGGGCCCTTAATAGCAATCAGCCCCAGCATTTT. Translated, it gives CASSQDIRALNSNQPQHF.

J is TRBJ2-2 and V is TRBV29-1; D is unclear. Trimming pared 4 bases from V and 5 bases from J, leaving 8 bases between. Germline CDR1 SQVTM, CDR2 ANQGSEA. CDR3 length equals 12 residues. Here the CDR3 reads CSVGRPTGELFF. The CDR3 DNA is TGCAGCGTTGGGAGACCGACCGGGGAGCTGTTTTTT.

This sequence joins TRBV6-5 and TRBJ2-2; 8 nucleotides match TRBD1. CDR3 size: 14 residues. Germline CDR1 and CDR2: MNHEY and SVGAGI. V gave up 7 bases and J gave up 7 bases; unmatched junction bases: 8. CDR3 loop: CASTTGALVGELFF. In nucleotides, the CDR3 is TGTGCCAGCACGACAGGGGCTCTGGTCGGGGAGCTGTTTTTT.

DNA of the CDR3: TGTGCCAGCAGTTGGGACCAGGGCAATTCACCCCTCCACTTT. Amino acids: CASSWDQGNSPLHF. This rearrangement joins TRBV6-5 to TRBJ1-6, with D maybe TRBD1 (5 bases). There are 14 residues in the CDR3. V lost 4 bases and J lost 7, with 11 bases in between. Looked up from germline, CDR1 is MNHEY and CDR2 is SVGAGI.

The CDR3 nucleotides read TGTGCCAGCAGTGCGGTCCTAGGCCTGGGCACAGATACGCAGTATTTT. Its translation: CASSAVLGLGTDTQYF. The chain carries TRBV2 and TRBJ2-3, with D uncertain. CDR1 and CDR2 from the germline V gene are SNHLY and FYNNEI. Trimming took 4 bases from V and 1 from J, leaving 15 bases between them. This CDR3 comprises 16 residues.

The V call is TRBV9, the J call TRBJ1-2; D is perhaps TRBD1 (6 bases). Germline-derived CDR1 and CDR2 are SGDLS and YYNGEE. The CDR3 runs to 15 residues. V lost 3 bases to trimming and J lost 4 bases, with 16 bases between them. This chain's CDR3 is CASSGSSGDSYGYTF. For the CDR3, the DNA is TGTGCCAGCAGCGGGAGCTCAGGGGACTCCTATGGCTACACCTTC.

The V and J genes are TRBV7-9 and TRBJ2-2; D not certain. Trimming left V 2 bases short and J 2 bases short, with 12 bases between. The CDR3 runs to 16 residues. CDR1 and CDR2 from the germline V gene are SEHNR and FQNEAQ (reference sequence). The CDR3 coding sequence is TGTGCCAGCAGCTTACGCTCTGGAGAAAACACCGGGGAGCTGTTTTTT. Translation: CASSLRSGENTGELFF.

This chain links TRBV10-2 with TRBJ1-2, with TRBD1 matching over 8 bases. This CDR3 has 15 residues. Germline lookup yields CDR1 WSHSY and CDR2 SAAADI. J was trimmed by 6 bases and V by 7 bases; bases with no gene match: 13. The CDR3 protein is CASTKMPRGQDGYTF. The CDR3 DNA reads as TGCGCCAGCACCAAGATGCCCAGGGGGCAGGATGGCTACACCTTC.

V is TRBV19 and J is TRBJ2-2, with D perhaps matching TRBD1 or TRBD2 (5 bases each). Deletions cut 3 bases from V and 7 bases from J, with 9 bases between. Germline CDR1 reads LNHDA; CDR2 reads SQIVND (reference sequence). This CDR3 is 13 amino acids long. CDR3 bases: TGTGCCAGTAGTATCGGGGCTAACGGGGAGCTGTTTTTT. Protein product: CASSIGANGELFF.

For the CDR3, the DNA is TGCGCCAGCAAACTAGCGGGGGGGAGCACAGATACGCAGTATTTT. Protein product: CASKLAGGSTDTQYF. The chain links TRBV5-1 to TRBJ2-3; 13 bases line up with TRBD2. V lost 6 bases and J lost 0; bases outside the gene matches: 1. CDR3 length: 15 amino acids. CDR1 is SGHRS and CDR2 is YFSETQ in the germline V gene.